This is a list of T cell receptor beta chains from one sample in a study of blood T cell repertoires in COVID-19. The data were produced by immunoSEQ multiplex PCR, yet TCRdb's version contains in-frame clones alone and is incomplete. The table records 85,000 to 90,000 clones, more than 70% of them present only once. Material: peripheral blood. All receptors derive from a human donor in a cohort sampled during active COVID-19. Both conserved end residues are part of each CDR3. The D gene is left open where the match is weak. Only part of the rows carry a size: once, few, many, or a class if the clone is expanded.

D gene	J gene	clone size	V gene	CDR3 DNA	CDR3 protein
NA	TRBJ2-7	once	TRBV6-2/TRBV6-3	TGTGCCAGCAGTTACTCGACAGGACTTTCCTACGAGCAGTACTTC	CASSYSTGLSYEQYF
NA	TRBJ1-1	NA	TRBV12-3/TRBV12-4	TGTGCCAGCAGAAAGCTGAACACTGAAGCTTTCTTT	CASRKLNTEAFF
TRBD2	TRBJ2-3	NA	TRBV3-1/TRBV3-2	TGTGCCAGCAGCCCCCTAGCGGGGGGGATCTCAGATACGCAGTATTTT	CASSPLAGGISDTQYF
NA	TRBJ2-7	once	TRBV15	TGTGCCACCCATGCCCACGCGGCACATCGCTACGAGCAGTACTTC	CATHAHAAHRYEQYF
NA	TRBJ1-2	NA	TRBV6-2/TRBV6-3	TGTGCCAGCAGTTATTTCGGACAGTCGGGCTACACCTTC	CASSYFGQSGYTF
NA	TRBJ2-5	NA	TRBV7-2	TGTGCCAGCAGCTTAGTGCGGGGCGGGGACGAGACCCAGTACTTC	CASSLVRGGDETQYF
TRBD2	TRBJ2-1	once	TRBV27	TGTGCCAGCAGTTTATCCGCGGGGGGGCGCAATGAGCAGTTCTTC	CASSLSAGGRNEQFF
NA	TRBJ2-3	NA	TRBV24-1	TGTGCCACCAGTGATTACGCTAGCTCCAATACAGATACGCAGTATTTT	CATSDYASSNTDTQYF
TRBD1	TRBJ2-1	NA	TRBV5-1	TGCGCCAGCAGTGACAGGGGAAATTCCTACAATGAGCAGTTCTTC	CASSDRGNSYNEQFF
NA	TRBJ2-7	NA	TRBV25-1	TGTGCCAGCAGTGAGGCACATCGCTCCTACGAGCAGTACTTC	CASSEAHRSYEQYF
NA	TRBJ1-2	NA	TRBV2	TGTGCCAGCAGTGAAATATGGGCAGGGACTAACTATGGCTACACCTTC	CASSEIWAGTNYGYTF